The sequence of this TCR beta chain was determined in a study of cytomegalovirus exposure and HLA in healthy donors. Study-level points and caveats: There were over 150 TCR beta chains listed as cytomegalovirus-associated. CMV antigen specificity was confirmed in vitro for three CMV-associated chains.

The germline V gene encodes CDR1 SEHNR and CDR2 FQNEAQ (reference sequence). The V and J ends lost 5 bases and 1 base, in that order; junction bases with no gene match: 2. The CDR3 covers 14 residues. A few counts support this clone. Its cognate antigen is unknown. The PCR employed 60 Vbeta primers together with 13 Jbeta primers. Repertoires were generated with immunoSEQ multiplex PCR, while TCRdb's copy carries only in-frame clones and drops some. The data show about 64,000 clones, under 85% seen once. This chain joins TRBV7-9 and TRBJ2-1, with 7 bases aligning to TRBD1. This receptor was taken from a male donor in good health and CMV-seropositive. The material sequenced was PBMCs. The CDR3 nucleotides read TGTGCCAGCAGCAGACAGGGTTCCTACAATGAGCAGTTCTTC. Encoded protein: CASSRQGSYNEQFF.